The 13 T cell receptor beta chains below were found in one sample sequenced in a study of cytomegalovirus exposure and HLA in healthy donors. PCR employed 60 Vbeta and 13 Jbeta primers. TCRdb's table, derived via immunoSEQ multiplex PCR, lists solely in-frame clones and lacks some. The sample includes some 220,000 clones, 80% to 90% of them seen just once. The sequenced sample consisted of PBMCs. Receptor source: a woman between 18 and 29 years old in good health and CMV-seronegative.

This clone has a single count. V and J are TRBV5-5 and TRBJ2-1; D might be TRBD1 (6 bases). Per the germline V gene, CDR1 is SGHKS and CDR2 is YYEKEE (reference sequence). The V end lost 0 bases, the J end lost 6 bases, and 13 bases lay between the germline ends. This CDR3 has 15 residues. CDR3 DNA: TGTGCCAGCAGCTTGGAGGGGACACGTCTCAATGAGCAGTTCTTC. Translation gives CASSLEGTRLNEQFF.

The rearrangement links TRBV4-3 to TRBJ2-7; 8 bases align to TRBD1. CDR3 length equals 14 residues. J lost 3 bases, V lost 3 bases, and 4 bases had no gene match. The V gene's germline CDR1 is LGHNA and CDR2 YSLEER. CDR3 residues: CASSHGQGNYEQYF. CDR3 in DNA: TGCGCCAGCAGCCACGGACAGGGAAACTACGAGCAGTACTTC.

This chain connects TRBV19 to TRBJ1-5, with TRBD1 identical over 7 bases. CDR1 is LNHDA and CDR2 is SQIVND in the germline V gene (reference sequence). CDR3 length: 17 residues. V shed 5 bases, J shed 1 base, and the junction held 11 bases outside the gene matches. The CDR3, as DNA: TGTGCCAGTAGTTCGCGAAGGGGGCGCGGGAGCAATCAGCCCCAGCATTTT. It is translated as CASSSRRGRGSNQPQHF.

In its sample, this clone was seen once. This rearrangement joins TRBV5-1 to TRBJ2-7; D possibly corresponds to TRBD2 (6 bases). Germline CDR1 SGHRS, CDR2 YFSETQ. Trimming pared 0 bases from V and 6 bases from J, leaving 22 bases between. The CDR3 has 17 amino acids. CDR3: CASSLVFRERWLSEQYF. DNA of the CDR3: TGCGCCAGCAGCTTGGTATTCCGGGAGAGATGGCTTTCCGAGCAGTACTTC.

The genes are TRBV6-5 and TRBJ1-6, with D unclear. The CDR3 consists of 14 residues. Germline V CDR1 and CDR2: MNHEY, SVGAGI. The germline V and J ends were trimmed by 5 bases and 8 bases, with 13 bases remaining between them. The CDR3 DNA reads TGTGCCAGCAGTGAATTTGAGGGCGATTCACCCCTCCACTTT. Encoded protein: CASSEFEGDSPLHF.

The V and J genes are TRBV10-3 and TRBJ2-7; TRBD1 might be the D (6 bases). Per the germline V gene, CDR1 is ENHRY and CDR2 is SYGVKD. Trimming stripped 3 bases from V and 2 bases from J, with 8 bases between. This CDR3 has 13 residues. This CDR3 is CAISDYRAYEQYF. The CDR3 coding sequence is TGTGCCATCAGTGATTACAGGGCCTACGAGCAGTACTTC.

The CDR3 here is CASSQTQGTQYF. Here the CDR3 DNA reads TGCGCCAGCAGTCAAACCCAGGGGACCCAGTACTTC. The chain recombines TRBV10-1 with TRBJ2-5; a weak D match, TRBD1 (5 bases). The CDR3 covers 12 residues. With 5 bases removed from V and 7 bases from J, the gap between germline ends came to 11 bases. Germline lookup yields CDR1 WNHNN and CDR2 SYGVQD (reference sequence).

This clone was seen once. The V gene is TRBV29-1, the J gene TRBJ2-1; TRBD1 might be the D (6 bases). Per germline, CDR1 SQVTM and CDR2 ANQGSEA. Between the trimmed V and J ends, which lost 7 bases and 4 bases, there was a span of 11 bases. This CDR3 has 12 residues. The DNA for the CDR3 is TGCAGCGCAGGACAGACTTACAATGAGCAGTTCTTC. This gives the protein CSAGQTYNEQFF.

This clone was found once. This sequence joins TRBV6-6 and TRBJ2-3; TRBD2 aligns across 7 bases. The length of the CDR3 is 16 residues. V lost 7 bases, J lost 1 base, and 11 bases stayed unmatched. Germline V gene data show CDR1 as MNHNY and CDR2 as SVGAGI (reference sequence). The CDR3 region has the DNA TGTGCCAGCACCTACACTGGCGGGAGTGGCACAGATACGCAGTATTTT. This encodes CASTYTGGSGTDTQYF.

V usage is TRBV7-2 and J usage is TRBJ1-1; 8 bases fit TRBD1. V lost 1 base to trimming and J lost 6 bases; unmatched junction nucleotides: 7. The CDR3 is 15 residues long. Germline assignment: CDR1 SGHTA and CDR2 FQGNSA. Here the CDR3 reads CASSLGQGQFSEAFF. In DNA, the CDR3 is TGTGCCAGCAGCTTAGGACAGGGGCAATTTTCTGAAGCTTTCTTT.

The J gene is TRBJ1-2, the V gene TRBV29-1; 9 nucleotides match TRBD1. The CDR3 sequence is 16 residues long. Per the germline V gene, CDR1 is SQVTM and CDR2 is ANQGSEA. J lost 3 bases, V lost 0 bases, and 8 bases had no gene match. The CDR3 loop is CSVEDTGTGRDYGYTF. The CDR3 DNA reads as TGCAGCGTTGAAGATACGGGGACAGGGAGGGACTATGGCTACACCTTC.

The chain is built from TRBV30 and TRBJ2-2; unclear D gene. The CDR3 loop spans 12 amino acids. CDR1 and CDR2 (germline): GTSNPN, SVGIG (reference sequence). Trimming left V 5 bases short and J 3 bases short, with 7 bases between. As DNA, the CDR3 is TGTGCCTGGGGTCTATACACCGGGGAGCTGTTTTTT. Amino acids: CAWGLYTGELFF.

The V call is TRBV6-5, the J call TRBJ1-6; 8 bases are shared with TRBD1. The germline V gene has CDR1 MNHEY and CDR2 SVGAGI. V shed 6 bases and J 10 bases; nucleotides not matched to a gene: 5. The CDR3 spans 13 residues. CDR3 amino acids: CASSKPGGSPLHF. CDR3 DNA: TGTGCCAGCAGCAAACCAGGGGGCTCACCCCTCCACTTT.